The 2 T cell receptor beta chains given below trace back to one sample, sequenced in a study of blood T cell repertoires in COVID-19. Clones were read by immunoSEQ multiplex PCR, and TCRdb kept only the in-frame ones, dropping some. The repertoire consists of a few hundred thousand clones, with 80% to 90% occurring once and the leading ten covering under 1.5%. The material sequenced was peripheral blood. Every receptor here comes from a woman aged 40 to 50 who had recovered from COVID-19.

This chain uses TRBV10-3 with TRBJ2-7, with D unclear. V lost 4 bases and J lost 3, with 13 bases in between. Germline lookup yields CDR1 ENHRY and CDR2 SYGVKD. The CDR3 has 14 amino acids. The CDR3 DNA follows: TGTGCCATCAGTGGCGGAGCCAGCCTCTACGAGCAGTACTTC. This gives the protein CAISGGASLYEQYF.

V and J are TRBV7-9 and TRBJ2-1; 9 nucleotides agree with TRBD2. Per the germline V gene, CDR1 is SEHNR and CDR2 is FQNEAQ (reference sequence). The V and J ends lost 2 bases and 7 bases, in that order; junction bases with no gene match: 6. The length of the CDR3 is 15 residues. CDR3 DNA sequence: TGTGCCAGCAGCTTACGCGGGGGGGCTGGTAATGAGCAGTTCTTC. Its translation is CASSLRGGAGNEQFF.